The text below deals with one T cell receptor (beta chain). Antigen: not known. The CDR3 totals 14 residues. Reanalyzing the 5' RACE reads, TCRdb keeps one entry per CDR3 protein, without DNA. The listing contains approximately 120,000 distinct CDR3 sequences. The entry originates in a study of monozygotic twins with inflammatory bowel disease. Findings and limits, study-wide: Telling apart the different T cell subtypes was not possible. Healthy co-twins exceeded IBD patients in TCRbeta diversity as measured by inverse Simpson.

Each donor had roughly 2.7 ml of blood drawn. Unfractionated whole blood yielded total RNA, and T cells were not sorted. The sample taken for sequencing was blood. This TCR came from a human donor with ulcerative colitis or Crohn's disease, or a healthy co-twin of an affected twin (not recorded which). This chain uses TRBV12-3 or TRBV12-4 with TRBJ2-3; TCRdb indicates TRBD1, and absent DNA this call remains unverified. This chain's CDR3 is CASNPGLATDTQYF.